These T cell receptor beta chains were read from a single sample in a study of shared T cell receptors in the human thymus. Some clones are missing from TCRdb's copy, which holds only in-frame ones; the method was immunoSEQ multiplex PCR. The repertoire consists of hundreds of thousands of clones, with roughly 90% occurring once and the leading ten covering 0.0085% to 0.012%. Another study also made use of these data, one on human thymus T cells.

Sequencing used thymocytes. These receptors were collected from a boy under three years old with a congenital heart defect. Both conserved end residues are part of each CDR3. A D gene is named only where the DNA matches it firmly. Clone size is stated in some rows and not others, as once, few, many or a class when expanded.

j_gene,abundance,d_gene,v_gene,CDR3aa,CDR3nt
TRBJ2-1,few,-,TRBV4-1,CASSSTGEPYPYNEQFF,TGCGCCAGCAGCTCTACGGGGGAGCCTTACCCGTACAATGAGCAGTTCTTC
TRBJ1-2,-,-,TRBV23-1,CASSQSGQVVGYTF,TGCGCCAGCAGTCAATCGGGGCAGGTCGTTGGCTACACCTTC
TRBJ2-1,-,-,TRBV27,CASNNGGPTNNEQFF,TGTGCCAGCAATAATGGAGGGCCCACTAACAATGAGCAGTTCTTC
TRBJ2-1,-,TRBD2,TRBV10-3,CAIRPRLAGGPRPYNEQFF,TGTGCCATCAGGCCCAGACTAGCGGGAGGGCCTCGGCCCTACAATGAGCAGTTCTTC
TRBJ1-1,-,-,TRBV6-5,CASSYSGGTEAFF,TGTGCCAGCAGTTACTCAGGGGGCACTGAAGCTTTCTTT
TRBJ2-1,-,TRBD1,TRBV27,CASSSGGQGEHEQFF,TGTGCCAGCAGTTCAGGCGGACAGGGAGAGCATGAGCAGTTCTTC
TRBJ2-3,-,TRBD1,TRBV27,CATWDRGRTDTQYF,TGTGCCACCTGGGACAGGGGACGCACAGATACGCAGTATTTT
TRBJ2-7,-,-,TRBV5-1,CASSWAPYLSYEQYF,TGCGCCAGCAGCTGGGCTCCCTACCTCTCCTACGAGCAGTACTTC
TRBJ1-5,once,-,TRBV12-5,CASGNGPPGLRPQHF,TGTGCTAGTGGCAATGGGCCGCCGGGGTTGCGGCCCCAGCATTTT
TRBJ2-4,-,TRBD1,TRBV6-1,CASSPPGTGKNIQYF,TGTGCCAGCAGTCCTCCCGGGACAGGGAAAAACATTCAGTACTTC
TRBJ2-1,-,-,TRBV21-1,CASIRSPSYNEQFF,TGTGCCAGCATCAGGTCACCCTCCTACAATGAGCAGTTCTTC
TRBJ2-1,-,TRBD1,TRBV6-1,CASSGWGQGNYNEQFF,TGTGCCAGCAGTGGATGGGGACAGGGCAACTACAATGAGCAGTTCTTC
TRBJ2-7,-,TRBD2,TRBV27,CASSRLAGTYEQYF,TGTGCCAGCAGTCGACTAGCGGGAACCTACGAGCAGTACTTC
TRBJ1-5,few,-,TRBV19,CASSIDSSNQPQHF,TGTGCCAGTAGTATCGACAGTAGCAATCAGCCCCAGCATTTT
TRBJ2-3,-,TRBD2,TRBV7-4,CASSLLVLGTSVSTDTQYF,TGTGCCAGCAGCTTATTGGTTCTTGGGACTAGCGTTTCCACAGATACGCAGTATTTT
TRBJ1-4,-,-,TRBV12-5,CASGFPLQGGDFEKLFF,TGTGCTAGTGGTTTTCCATTACAGGGTGGGGATTTCGAAAAACTGTTTTTT
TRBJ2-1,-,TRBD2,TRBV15,CATSRVSQLAGYSWEQFF,TGTGCCACCAGCAGAGTTTCACAACTAGCGGGATATAGTTGGGAGCAGTTCTTC
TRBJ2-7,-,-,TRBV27,CASSFCGEAPTYEQYF,TGTGCCAGCAGTTTCTGTGGGGAGGCGCCTACCTACGAGCAGTACTTC
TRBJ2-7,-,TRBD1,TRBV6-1,CASSEPSQGYYEQYF,TGTGCCAGCAGTGAACCCTCACAGGGGTACTACGAGCAGTACTTC
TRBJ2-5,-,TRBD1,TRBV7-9,CASSLRDRGSGETQYF,TGTGCCAGCAGCTTACGGGACAGGGGTTCCGGGGAGACCCAGTACTTC
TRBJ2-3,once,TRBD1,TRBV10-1,CASSRGGARSADTQYF,TGCGCCAGCAGCCGAGGGGGCGCCAGGTCGGCAGATACGCAGTATTTT
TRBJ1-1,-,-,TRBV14,CASSEAGGGSLNTEAFF,TGTGCCAGCAGCGAAGCGGGGGGTGGTAGTCTTAACACTGAAGCTTTCTTT
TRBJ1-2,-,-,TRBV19,CASTHTTLGYGYTF,TGTGCCAGTACCCACACGACTCTAGGCTATGGCTACACCTTC
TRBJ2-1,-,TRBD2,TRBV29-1,CSVEPDGLVPDNEQFF,TGCAGCGTTGAACCCGACGGACTAGTCCCTGACAATGAGCAGTTCTTC
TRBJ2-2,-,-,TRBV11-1,CASSLDGQNTGELFF,TGTGCCAGCAGCTTAGATGGACAGAACACCGGGGAGCTGTTTTTT
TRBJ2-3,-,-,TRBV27,CASSRLVPSTDTQYF,TGTGCCAGCAGTAGGCTAGTGCCAAGCACAGATACGCAGTATTTT
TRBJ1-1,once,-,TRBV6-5,CASSSVEGAEAFF,TGTGCCAGCAGTTCGGTGGAGGGCGCTGAAGCTTTCTTT
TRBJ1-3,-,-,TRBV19,CASSNTGSSGNTIYF,TGTGCCAGTAGTAACACAGGGAGCTCTGGAAACACCATATATTTT
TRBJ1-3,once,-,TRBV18,CASSPHAELISGNTIYF,TGTGCCAGCTCACCACACGCTGAGCTAATCTCTGGAAACACCATATATTTT